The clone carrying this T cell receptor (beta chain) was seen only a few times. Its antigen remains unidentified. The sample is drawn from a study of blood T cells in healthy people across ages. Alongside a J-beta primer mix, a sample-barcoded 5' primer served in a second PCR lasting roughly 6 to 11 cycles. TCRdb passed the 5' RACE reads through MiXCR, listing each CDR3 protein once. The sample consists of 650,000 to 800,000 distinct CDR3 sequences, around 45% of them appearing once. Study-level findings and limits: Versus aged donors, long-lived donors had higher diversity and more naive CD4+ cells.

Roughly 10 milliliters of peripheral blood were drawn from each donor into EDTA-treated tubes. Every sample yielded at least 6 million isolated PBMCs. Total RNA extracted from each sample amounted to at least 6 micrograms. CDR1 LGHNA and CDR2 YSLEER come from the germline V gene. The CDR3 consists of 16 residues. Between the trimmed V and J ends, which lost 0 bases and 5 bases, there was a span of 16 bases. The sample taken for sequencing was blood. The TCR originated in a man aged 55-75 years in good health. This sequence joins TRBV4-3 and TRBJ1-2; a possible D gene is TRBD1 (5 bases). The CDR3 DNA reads TGCGCCAGCAGCCAAGATAATCCGGGGGGAAGGTATGGCTACACCTTC. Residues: CASSQDNPGGRYGYTF.